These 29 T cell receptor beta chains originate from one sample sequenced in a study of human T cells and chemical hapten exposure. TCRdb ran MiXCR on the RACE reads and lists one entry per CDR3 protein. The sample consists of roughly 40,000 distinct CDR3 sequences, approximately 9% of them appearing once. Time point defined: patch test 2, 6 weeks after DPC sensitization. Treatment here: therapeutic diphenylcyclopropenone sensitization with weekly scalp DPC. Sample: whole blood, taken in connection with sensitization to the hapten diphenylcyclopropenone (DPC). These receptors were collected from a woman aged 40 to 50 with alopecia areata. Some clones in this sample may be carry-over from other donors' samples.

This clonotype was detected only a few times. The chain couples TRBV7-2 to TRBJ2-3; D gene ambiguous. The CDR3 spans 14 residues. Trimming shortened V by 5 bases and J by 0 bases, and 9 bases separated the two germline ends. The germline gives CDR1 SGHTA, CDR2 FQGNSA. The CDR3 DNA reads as TGTGCCAGCAGCGTTTCGTGGAGCACAGATACGCAGTATTTT. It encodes CASSVSWSTDTQYF.

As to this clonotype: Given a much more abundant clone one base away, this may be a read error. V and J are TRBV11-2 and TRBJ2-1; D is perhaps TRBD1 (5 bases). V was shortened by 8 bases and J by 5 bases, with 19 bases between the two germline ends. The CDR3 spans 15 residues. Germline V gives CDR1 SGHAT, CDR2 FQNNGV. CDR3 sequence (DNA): TGTGCCAGCGGCCCCCGAGAAGACAGCCACAATGAGCAGTTCTTC. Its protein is CASGPREDSHNEQFF.

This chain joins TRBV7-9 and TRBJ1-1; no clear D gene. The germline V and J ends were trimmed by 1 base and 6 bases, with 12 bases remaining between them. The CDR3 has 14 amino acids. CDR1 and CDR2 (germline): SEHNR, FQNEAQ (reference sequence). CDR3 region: CASSLEAWSPEAFF. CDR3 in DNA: TGTGCCAGCAGCTTAGAGGCTTGGAGTCCTGAAGCTTTCTTT.

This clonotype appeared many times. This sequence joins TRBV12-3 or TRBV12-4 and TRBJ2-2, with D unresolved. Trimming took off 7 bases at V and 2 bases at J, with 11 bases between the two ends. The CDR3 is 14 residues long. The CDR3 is CASKAPGNTGELFF. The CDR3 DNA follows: TGTGCCAGCAAGGCCCCAGGCAACACCGGGGAGCTGTTTTTT.

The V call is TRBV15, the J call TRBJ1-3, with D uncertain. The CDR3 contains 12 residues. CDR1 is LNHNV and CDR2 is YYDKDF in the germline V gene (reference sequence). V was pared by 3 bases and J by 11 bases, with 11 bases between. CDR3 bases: TGTGCCACCAGCAGGAACGGCGACTCCATATATTTT. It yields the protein CATSRNGDSIYF. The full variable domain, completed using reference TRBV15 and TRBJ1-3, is DAMVIQNPRYQVTQFGKPVTLSCSQTLNHNVMYWYQQKSSQAPKLLFHYYDKDFNNEADTPDNFQSRRPNTSFCFLDIRSPGLGDTAMYLCATSRNGDSIYFGEGSWLTVV.

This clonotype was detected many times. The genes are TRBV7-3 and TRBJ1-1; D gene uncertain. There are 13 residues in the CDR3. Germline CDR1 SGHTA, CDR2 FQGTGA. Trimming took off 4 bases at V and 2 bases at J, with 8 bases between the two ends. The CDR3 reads CASSSSVNTEAFF. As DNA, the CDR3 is TGTGCCAGCAGCTCCTCAGTCAACACTGAAGCTTTCTTT.

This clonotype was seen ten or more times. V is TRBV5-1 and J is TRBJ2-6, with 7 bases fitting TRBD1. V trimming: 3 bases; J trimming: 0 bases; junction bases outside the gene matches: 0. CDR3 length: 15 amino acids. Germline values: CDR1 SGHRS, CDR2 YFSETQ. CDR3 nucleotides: TGCGCCAGCAGCTCAGGGGGCTCTGGGGCCAACGTCCTGACTTTC. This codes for CASSSGGSGANVLTF.

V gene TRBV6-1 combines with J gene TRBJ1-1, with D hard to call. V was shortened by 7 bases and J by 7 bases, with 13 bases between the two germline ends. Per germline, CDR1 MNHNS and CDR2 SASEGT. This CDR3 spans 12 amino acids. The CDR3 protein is CASTLSDGEAFF. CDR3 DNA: TGTGCCAGCACCCTTTCGGACGGTGAAGCTTTCTTT.

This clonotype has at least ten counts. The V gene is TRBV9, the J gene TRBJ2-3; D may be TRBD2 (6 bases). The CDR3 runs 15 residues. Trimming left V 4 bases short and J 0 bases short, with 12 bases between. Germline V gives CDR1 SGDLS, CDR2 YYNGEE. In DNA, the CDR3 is TGTGCCAGCAGCCCTCCGGGGGTTAGCACAGATACGCAGTATTTT. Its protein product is CASSPPGVSTDTQYF.

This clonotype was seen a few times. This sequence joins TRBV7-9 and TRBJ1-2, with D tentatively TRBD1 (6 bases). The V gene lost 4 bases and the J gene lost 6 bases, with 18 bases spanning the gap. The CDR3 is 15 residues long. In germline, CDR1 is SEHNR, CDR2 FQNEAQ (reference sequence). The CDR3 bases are TGTGCCAGCAGCTACTCCGGGACAACGATTGATGGCTACACCTTC. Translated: CASSYSGTTIDGYTF.

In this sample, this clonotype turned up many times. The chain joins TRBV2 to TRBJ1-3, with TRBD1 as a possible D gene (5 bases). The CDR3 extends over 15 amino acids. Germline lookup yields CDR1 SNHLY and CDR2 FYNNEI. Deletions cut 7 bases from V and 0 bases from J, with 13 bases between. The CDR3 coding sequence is TGTGCCAGCAATTTCAGGGACGACTCTGGAAACACCATATATTTT. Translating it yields CASNFRDDSGNTIYF.

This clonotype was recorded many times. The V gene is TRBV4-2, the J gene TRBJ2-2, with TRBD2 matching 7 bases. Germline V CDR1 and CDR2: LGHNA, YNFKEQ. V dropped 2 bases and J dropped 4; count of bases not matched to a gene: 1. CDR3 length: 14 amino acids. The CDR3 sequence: CASSQSGGTGELFF. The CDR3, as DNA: TGTGCCAGCAGCCAATCGGGGGGCACCGGGGAGCTGTTTTTT.

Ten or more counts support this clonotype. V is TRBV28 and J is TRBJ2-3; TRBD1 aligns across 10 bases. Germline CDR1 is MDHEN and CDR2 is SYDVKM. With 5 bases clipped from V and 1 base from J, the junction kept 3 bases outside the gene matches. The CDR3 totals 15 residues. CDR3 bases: TGTGCCAGCAGTCGGGACAGGGGAGGCACAGATACGCAGTATTTT. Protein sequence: CASSRDRGGTDTQYF. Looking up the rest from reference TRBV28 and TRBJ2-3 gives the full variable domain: DVKVTQSSRYLVKRTGEKVFLECVQDMDHENMFWYRQDPGLGLRLIYFSYDVKMKEKGDIPEGYSVSREKKERFSLILESASTNQTSMYLCASSRDRGGTDTQYFGPGTRLTVL.

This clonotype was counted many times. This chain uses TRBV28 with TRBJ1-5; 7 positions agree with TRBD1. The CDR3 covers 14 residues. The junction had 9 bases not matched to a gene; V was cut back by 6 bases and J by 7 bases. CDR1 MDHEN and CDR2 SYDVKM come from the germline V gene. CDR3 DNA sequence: TGTGCCAGCAGACCGGACAGGTTGCGGCAGCCCCAGCATTTT. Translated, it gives CASRPDRLRQPQHF.

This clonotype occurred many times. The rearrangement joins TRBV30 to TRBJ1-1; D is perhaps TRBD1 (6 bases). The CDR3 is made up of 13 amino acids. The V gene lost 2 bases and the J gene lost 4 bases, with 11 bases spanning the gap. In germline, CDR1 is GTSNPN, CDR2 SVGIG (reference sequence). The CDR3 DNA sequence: TGTGCCTGGAGTACAGGGCTGGGCACTGAAGCTTTCTTT. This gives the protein CAWSTGLGTEAFF.

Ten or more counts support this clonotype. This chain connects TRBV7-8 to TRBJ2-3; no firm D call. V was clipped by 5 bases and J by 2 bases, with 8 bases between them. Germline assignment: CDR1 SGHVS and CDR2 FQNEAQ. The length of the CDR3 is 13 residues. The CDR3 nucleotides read TGTGCCAGCAGCCCAAGGAACACAGATACGCAGTATTTT. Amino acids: CASSPRNTDTQYF.

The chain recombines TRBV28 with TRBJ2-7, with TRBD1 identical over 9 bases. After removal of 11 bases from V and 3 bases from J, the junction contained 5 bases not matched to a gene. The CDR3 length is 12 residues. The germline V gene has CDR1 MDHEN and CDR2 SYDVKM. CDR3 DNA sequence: TGTGCCTCGGGACAGGGTTTCTACGAGCAGTACTTC. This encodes CASGQGFYEQYF.

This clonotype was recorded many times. The chain's CDR3 is CASSWLAGGADTQYF. For the CDR3, the DNA is TGTGCCAGCAGTTGGCTAGCGGGGGGCGCAGATACGCAGTATTTT. The chain links TRBV27 to TRBJ2-3; 11 bases align to TRBD2. The CDR3 length is 15 residues. From germline, CDR1 is MNHEY and CDR2 SMNVEV (reference sequence). V trimming: 4 bases; J trimming: 4 bases; junction bases outside the gene matches: 4.

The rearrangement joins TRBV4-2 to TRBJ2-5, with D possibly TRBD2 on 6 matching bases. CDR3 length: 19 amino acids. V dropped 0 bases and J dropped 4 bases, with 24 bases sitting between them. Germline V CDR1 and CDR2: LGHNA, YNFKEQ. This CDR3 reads CASSQDLGGSLRRGETQYF. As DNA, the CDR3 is TGTGCCAGCAGCCAAGATCTGGGAGGCAGCTTGAGGCGAGGAGAGACCCAGTACTTC.

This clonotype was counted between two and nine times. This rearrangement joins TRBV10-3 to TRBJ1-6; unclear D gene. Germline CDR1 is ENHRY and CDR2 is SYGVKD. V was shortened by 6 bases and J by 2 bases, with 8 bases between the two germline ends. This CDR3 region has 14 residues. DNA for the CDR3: TGTGCCATCAGAGGAAATACCTATAATTCACCCCTCCACTTT. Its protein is CAIRGNTYNSPLHF.

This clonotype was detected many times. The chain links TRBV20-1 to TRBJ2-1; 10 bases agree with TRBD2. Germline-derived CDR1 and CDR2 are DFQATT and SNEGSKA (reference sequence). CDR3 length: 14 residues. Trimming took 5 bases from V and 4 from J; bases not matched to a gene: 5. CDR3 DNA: TGCAGTGCTGGGGCTAGCGGGGGATACAATGAGCAGTTCTTC. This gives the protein CSAGASGGYNEQFF.

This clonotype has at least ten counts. This chain's CDR3 is CSARADRGFEQYF. The DNA for the CDR3 is TGCAGTGCTAGGGCGGACAGGGGATTCGAGCAGTACTTC. The chain is built from TRBV20-1 and TRBJ2-7; TRBD1 matches 9 bases. Per germline, CDR1 DFQATT and CDR2 SNEGSKA (reference sequence). The CDR3 has 13 residues. V shed 3 bases and J 6 bases; nucleotides not matched to a gene: 6.

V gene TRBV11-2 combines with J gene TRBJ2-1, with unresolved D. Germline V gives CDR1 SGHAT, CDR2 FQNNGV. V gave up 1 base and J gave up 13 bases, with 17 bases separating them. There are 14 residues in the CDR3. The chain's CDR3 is CASSLGNGGVPQFF. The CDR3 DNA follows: TGTGCCAGCAGCTTAGGAAACGGCGGCGTTCCCCAGTTCTTC.

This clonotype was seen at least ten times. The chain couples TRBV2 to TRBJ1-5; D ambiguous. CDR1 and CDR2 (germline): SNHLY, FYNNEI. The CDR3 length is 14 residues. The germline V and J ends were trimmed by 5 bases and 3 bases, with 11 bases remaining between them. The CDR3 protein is CASSRRTFNQPQHF. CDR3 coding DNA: TGTGCCAGCAGTCGACGGACCTTCAATCAGCCCCAGCATTTT. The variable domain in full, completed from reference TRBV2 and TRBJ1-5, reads EPEVTQTPSHQVTQMGQEVILRCVPISNHLYFYWYRQILGQKVEFLVSFYNNEISEKSEIFDDQFSVERPDGSNFTLKIRSTKLEDSAMYFCASSRRTFNQPQHFGDGTRLSIL.

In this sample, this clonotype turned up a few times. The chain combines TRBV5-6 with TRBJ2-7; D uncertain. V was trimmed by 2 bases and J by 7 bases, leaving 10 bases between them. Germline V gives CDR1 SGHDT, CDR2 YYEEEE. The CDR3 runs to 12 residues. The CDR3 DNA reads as TGTGCCAGCAGCTTCCCTACACGGGAGCAGTACTTC. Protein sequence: CASSFPTREQYF.

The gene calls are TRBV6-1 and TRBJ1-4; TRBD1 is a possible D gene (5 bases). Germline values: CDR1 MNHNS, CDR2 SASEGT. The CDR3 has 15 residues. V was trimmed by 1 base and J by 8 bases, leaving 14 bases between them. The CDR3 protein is CASSEGDGAGEKLFF. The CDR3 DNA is TGTGCCAGCAGTGAAGGGGATGGGGCAGGAGAAAAACTGTTTTTT.

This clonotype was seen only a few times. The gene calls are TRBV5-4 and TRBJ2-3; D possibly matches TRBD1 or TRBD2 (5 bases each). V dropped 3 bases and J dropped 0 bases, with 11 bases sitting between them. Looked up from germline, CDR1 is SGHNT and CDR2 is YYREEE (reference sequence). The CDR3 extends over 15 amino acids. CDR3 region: CASSSGTPSTDTQYF. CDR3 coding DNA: TGTGCCAGCAGCTCCGGGACCCCTAGCACAGATACGCAGTATTTT.

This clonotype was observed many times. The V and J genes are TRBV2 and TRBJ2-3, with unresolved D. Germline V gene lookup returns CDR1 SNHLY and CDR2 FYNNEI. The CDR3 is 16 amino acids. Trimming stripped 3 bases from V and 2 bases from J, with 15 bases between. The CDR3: CASSDIVESVTDTQYF. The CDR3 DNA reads TGTGCCAGCAGTGATATCGTTGAAAGCGTCACAGATACGCAGTATTTT.

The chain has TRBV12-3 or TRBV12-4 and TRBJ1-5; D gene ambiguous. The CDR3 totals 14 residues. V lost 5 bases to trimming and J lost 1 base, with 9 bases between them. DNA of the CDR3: TGTGCCAGCAGTCCTCGGACGAGCAATCAGCCCCAGCATTTT. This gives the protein CASSPRTSNQPQHF.